Below, one TCR beta chain is given with its context. Authors' data handling: The authors estimated nucleated cell counts from reference gene primer amplification. Clones were read by immunoSEQ multiplex PCR, and TCRdb kept only the in-frame ones, dropping some. The V and J calls and clone size are taken from that table; D and trimming were inferred from the DNA. The sample shows hundreds of thousands of clones, nearly 90% of them seen only once. The data originate from a study of blood T cell repertoires in COVID-19. Study-wide background: Spain, Italy and the United States supplied samples that represented acute and convalescent COVID-19. From T cells, B-cell-depleted T cells, or PBMCs came the material, which was cDNA or gDNA.

Sequences were obtained from peripheral blood. This clonotype was sampled from a man aged 18 to 30 with active or convalescent COVID-19.

The CDR3 bases are TGTGCCGGTAGCGGGGGCCGGGGAGATACGCAGTATTTT. It encodes CAGSGGRGDTQYF. The J gene is TRBJ2-3, the V gene TRBV2, with 9 bases fitting TRBD2. Germline V CDR1 and CDR2: SNHLY, FYNNEI. The ends lost 11 bases at V and 5 bases at J; junction bases unmatched: 8. The CDR3 totals 13 residues. The full variable domain, in which reference TRBV2 and TRBJ2-3 provide the parts outside the CDR3, is EPEVTQTPSHQVTQMGQEVILRCVPISNHLYFYWYRQILGQKVEFLVSFYNNEISEKSEIFDDQFSVERPDGSNFTLKIRSTKLEDSAMYFCAGSGGRGDTQYFGPGTRLTVL.